This TCR beta chain was sequenced during a study of shared clonotypes between healthy human individuals. Whole-study context: The study drew on a couple of women and a few men aged 18 to 49 as donors. Study-level findings and limits: Among donors, sharing of clonotypes was expected to be affected by sequencing depth.

Deletions cut 7 bases from V and 5 bases from J, with 14 bases between. Germline V gives CDR1 SQVTM, CDR2 ANQGSEA. CDR3 length equals 12 residues. As to this clone: Its antigen is not known.

The run depth of the assay was deep. Across several immunoSEQ plates, the genomic DNA of each subset was split evenly. TCRdb's table, derived via immunoSEQ multiplex PCR, lists solely in-frame clones and lacks some. This sample has about 500,000 clones, with approximately 71% found just once. Sequencing used PBMCs. The rearrangement joins TRBV29-1 to TRBJ2-5; perhaps TRBD1 as D (6 bases). This TCR derives from a woman between 35 and 50 years old in good health. Some clones in this sample may be carry-over from other donors' samples. CDR3 DNA sequence: TGCAGCGGTGCAGGGGATGGGGAGACCCAGTACTTC. Translated, it gives CSGAGDGETQYF.